This entry lists 15 T cell receptor beta chains sequenced from one sample in a study of T cells after yellow fever vaccination (dated by TCRdb to 2018 to 2020). This specimen's treatment or condition label, per the study, means: live attenuated yellow fever vaccine strain. Library construction relied on 5' RACE. The sequencer was an Illumina NovaSeq 6000. In TCRdb, the public reads were trimmed at Q25 with fastp and aligned with MiXCR, with productive beta chains retained. Each entry merges the rows of one CDR3 protein and shows their most common DNA and genes. The sample table contains a few hundred thousand distinct CDR3 sequences; only one count was recorded for 3% to 4.5% of them. Around 22% of the sample comes from the top ten. The specimen comprised PBMCs, sampled on the day of the yellow fever booster vaccination. The receptors originated from a man between 18 and 29 years old who received the YFV17D yellow fever vaccine.

Regarding this clonotype: A single base separates this from a much larger clone, so it may be a read error. The V and J genes are TRBV7-2 and TRBJ1-6, with D possibly TRBD1 on 6 matching bases. Germline assignment: CDR1 SGHTA and CDR2 FQGNSA. The CDR3 runs 14 residues. Trimming removed 1 base at V and 9 bases at J, with 10 bases between. CDR3 in amino acids: CASSLVQGISPLHF. In nucleotides, the CDR3 is TGTGCCAGCAGCTTAGTGCAGGGGATTTCACCCCTCCACTTT. Full variable domain (rest looked up from reference TRBV7-2 and TRBJ1-6): GAGVSQSPSNKVTEKGKDVELRCDPISGHTALYWYRQSLGQGLEFLIYFQGNSAPDKSGLPSDRFSAERTGGSVSTLTIQRTQQEDSAVYLCASSLVQGISPLHFGNGTRLTVT.

This clonotype was seen many times. The CDR3 DNA reads TGTGCCAGCAGCTTAATTGGGGCACCCGGGGAGCTGTTTTTT. It codes for CASSLIGAPGELFF. The rearrangement links TRBV7-2 to TRBJ2-2, with a possible D match to TRBD1 (5 bases). Germline CDR1 reads SGHTA; CDR2 reads FQGNSA. V shed 2 bases and J shed 6 bases, with 10 bases lying between them. There are 14 residues in the CDR3. The entire variable domain, with the rest obtained from reference TRBV7-2 and TRBJ2-2, is as follows: GAGVSQSPSNKVTEKGKDVELRCDPISGHTALYWYRQSLGQGLEFLIYFQGNSAPDKSGLPSDRFSAERTGGSVSTLTIQRTQQEDSAVYLCASSLIGAPGELFFGEGSRLTVL.

The gene calls are TRBV4-3 and TRBJ2-1; the match to TRBD2 covers 9 bases. This CDR3 comprises 17 residues. V trimming: 0 bases; J trimming: 5 bases; junction bases outside the gene matches: 8. CDR1 and CDR2 from the germline V gene are LGHNA and YSLEER. The CDR3 reads CASSQDPSSGEHNEQFF. The CDR3 nucleotides are TGCGCCAGCAGCCAAGACCCCTCTAGCGGGGAACACAATGAGCAGTTCTTC.

The CDR3 DNA reads TGTGCCAGCAGCCTAGTAGGCGGGGGGACTGCCTACGAGCAGTACGTC. Amino acids: CASSLVGGGTAYEQYV. The chain links TRBV7-2 to TRBJ2-7; 8 bases fit TRBD2. With V trimmed by 5 bases and J by 2 bases, 11 bases remained unmatched. The CDR3 is made up of 16 amino acids. CDR1 is SGHTA, CDR2 FQGNSA, per germline.

This clonotype was seen ten or more times. The chain couples TRBV20-1 to TRBJ1-2; a possible D gene is TRBD1 (5 bases). Germline assignment: CDR1 DFQATT and CDR2 SNEGSKA (reference sequence). Between the trimmed V and J ends, which lost 3 bases and 0 bases, there was a span of 14 bases. The CDR3 sequence is 15 residues long. The CDR3 loop reads CSASQTETANYGYTF. The CDR3 coding sequence is TGCAGTGCTAGCCAGACAGAGACGGCTAACTATGGCTACACCTTC.

This clonotype was detected only a few times. The genes are TRBV27 and TRBJ2-7; no firm D call. The CDR3 is 14 amino acids. Germline CDR1 MNHEY, CDR2 SMNVEV (reference sequence). V was clipped by 2 bases and J by 3 bases, with 11 bases between them. The CDR3 DNA sequence: TGTGCCAGCAGTTTAAGGCCGTCAGGCTACGAGCAGTACGTC. This translates into CASSLRPSGYEQYV.

A few counts support this clonotype. The chain recombines TRBV7-2 with TRBJ2-1; no firm D call. V lost 2 bases and J 8 bases, leaving 13 bases between the germline ends. This CDR3 is 14 amino acids long. Looked up from germline, CDR1 is SGHTA and CDR2 is FQGNSA. The CDR3 nucleotides read TGTGCCAGCAGCTTAAGGGTATCTTTCGATGAGCAGTTCTTC. Its protein is CASSLRVSFDEQFF.

This clonotype was seen more than once but under ten times. The genes are TRBV20-1 and TRBJ2-1; 7 nucleotides match TRBD2. Germline-derived CDR1 and CDR2 are DFQATT and SNEGSKA (reference sequence). This CDR3 region has 16 residues. Trimming removed 0 bases from V and 0 bases from J; junction bases left unmatched: 5. In DNA form, the CDR3 reads TGCAGTGCTAGAGATCTAGCGGAACCCTCCTACAATGAGCAGTTCTTC. Residues: CSARDLAEPSYNEQFF.

This clonotype was observed a handful of times. The chain employs TRBV11-2 and TRBJ2-3; D is tentatively TRBD1 or TRBD2 (5 bases each). The germline CDR1 and CDR2 sequences are SGHAT and FQNNGV. V was clipped by 3 bases and J by 4 bases, with 14 bases between them. There are 15 residues in the CDR3. As DNA, the CDR3 is TGTGCCAGCAGCTTCGGGACCAACTTTCCAGATACGCAGTATTTT. Translating it yields CASSFGTNFPDTQYF.

CDR3 in amino acids: CASRSGGSFYEQYF. In DNA, the CDR3 is TGCGCCAGCAGGTCGGGGGGCTCTTTCTACGAGCAGTACTTC. The chain couples TRBV10-2 to TRBJ2-7; tentatively, D is TRBD2 (7 bases). Trimming pared 6 bases from V and 3 bases from J, leaving 15 bases between. Germline V gene sequence: CDR1 WSHSY, CDR2 SAAADI. CDR3 length: 14 residues.

The sample holds many counts of this clonotype. The chain combines TRBV7-8 with TRBJ1-1; 12 bases are shared with TRBD1. CDR3 length: 13 residues. Trimming took 0 bases from V and 12 from J; bases not matched to a gene: 2. CDR1 and CDR2 from the germline V gene are SGHVS and FQNEAQ. The CDR3 region has the DNA TGTGCCAGCAGCTTAGCGGGACAGGGGGCGTCTTTCTTT. The encoded protein is CASSLAGQGASFF.

V gene TRBV4-2 combines with J gene TRBJ2-3; D may correspond to TRBD1 or TRBD2 (5 bases each). Germline-derived CDR1 and CDR2 are LGHNA and YNFKEQ. This CDR3 is built from 15 residues. Deletions cut 0 bases from V and 5 bases from J, with 12 bases between. DNA of the CDR3: TGTGCCAGCAGCCAAGAACGACTGGGGGAAGATACGCAGTATTTT. This codes for CASSQERLGEDTQYF.

The chain is built from TRBV7-3 and TRBJ2-3; D not resolved. CDR1 and CDR2 from the germline V gene are SGHTA and FQGTGA. CDR3 length: 13 amino acids. Trimming pared 8 bases from V and 5 bases from J, leaving 14 bases between. This CDR3 is CASSAQMEDTQYF. As DNA, the CDR3 is TGTGCCAGCTCGGCTCAGATGGAAGATACGCAGTATTTT.

This clonotype was found a few times. The V and J genes are TRBV2 and TRBJ1-1, with 9 bases identical to TRBD1. Trimming at V came to 4 bases and at J to 5 bases, leaving 5 bases not matched to a gene. Looked up from germline, CDR1 is SNHLY and CDR2 is FYNNEI. The CDR3 runs to 14 residues. CDR3 protein: CASSGGTGPTEAFF. The CDR3 bases are TGTGCCAGCAGTGGGGGGACAGGGCCGACTGAAGCTTTCTTT.

The chain uses TRBV7-9 and TRBJ1-2; D remains unclear. Germline assignment: CDR1 SEHNR and CDR2 FQNEAQ (reference sequence). The V gene lost 2 bases and the J gene lost 0 bases, with 7 bases spanning the gap. The CDR3 length is 14 residues. Here the CDR3 reads CASSLRETNYGYTF. The DNA for the CDR3 is TGTGCCAGCAGCTTAAGGGAAACTAACTATGGCTACACCTTC.